A single sample gave rise to the 14 T cell receptor beta chains below, sequenced in a study of T-cell memory formation after mild COVID-19. TCRdb processed the 5' RACE reads anew with MiXCR; each CDR3 protein has one entry. The data hold approximately 240,000 distinct CDR3 sequences, with 16% observed a single time. The sample was PBMCs or a T cell subset sorted from them (not recorded which). Source of these receptors: a man aged 18 to 35 who had mild COVID-19 (a few samples of this study predate the infection). Cell type and time point are not known.

This clonotype has a handful of counts. The chain employs TRBV5-1 and TRBJ1-5, with D perhaps TRBD1 (5 bases). Germline values: CDR1 SGHRS, CDR2 YFSETQ. V was pared by 0 bases and J by 5 bases, with 15 bases between. This CDR3 is 16 amino acids long. CDR3 nucleotides: TGCGCCAGCAGCTTGGCGGGCAGGGCCTCGGATCAGCCCCAGCATTTT. Protein: CASSLAGRASDQPQHF.

The chain links TRBV18 to TRBJ1-4, with D unclear. The CDR3 has 14 residues. V gave up 5 bases and J gave up 7 bases, with 14 bases separating them. In germline, CDR1 is KGHSH, CDR2 LQKENI. The chain's CDR3 is CASSSGSASEKLFF. The CDR3 DNA reads TGTGCCAGCTCAAGTGGCAGTGCATCTGAAAAACTGTTTTTT. Full variable domain (remainder filled in from reference TRBV18 and TRBJ1-4): NAGVMQNPRHLVRRRGQEARLRCSPMKGHSHVYWYRQLPEEGLKFMVYLQKENIIDESGMPKERFSAEFPKEGPSILRIQQVVRGDSAAYFCASSSGSASEKLFFGSGTQLSVL.

The gene calls are TRBV6-5 and TRBJ2-7; D is perhaps TRBD2 (6 bases). Looked up from germline, CDR1 is MNHEY and CDR2 is SVGAGI. Trimming removed 2 bases from V and 0 bases from J, with 8 bases in between. The CDR3 consists of 14 residues. The CDR3 DNA follows: TGTGCCAGCAGTTACCACGGGAGCTCCTACGAGCAGTACTTC. Amino acids: CASSYHGSSYEQYF.

The rearrangement links TRBV20-1 to TRBJ2-5; a weak D match, TRBD2 (5 bases). The CDR3 runs 13 residues. The germline V gene has CDR1 DFQATT and CDR2 SNEGSKA (reference sequence). The V and J ends lost 3 bases and 5 bases respectively, with 13 bases between them. CDR3: CSASLQRRETQYF. CDR3 bases: TGCAGTGCTAGTCTCCAGCGGAGGGAGACCCAGTACTTC.

As regards this clonotype: The junction differs from germline at one of its ends, possibly a read error. V usage is TRBV7-2 and J usage is TRBJ2-4, with 10 positions matching TRBD2. Germline values: CDR1 SGHTA, CDR2 FQGNSA. The CDR3 extends over 15 amino acids. CDR3 loop: CASGLAGGQDNIQYF. The CDR3 bases are TGTGCCAGCGGCTTAGCGGGGGGCCAGGACAACATTCAGTACTTC.

The rearrangement links TRBV27 to TRBJ2-1; 8 nucleotides match TRBD2. V lost 6 bases, J lost 5 bases, and 9 bases stayed unmatched. CDR1 is MNHEY and CDR2 is SMNVEV in the germline V gene (reference sequence). The CDR3 contains 15 residues. CDR3 bases: TGTGCCAGCAGGGTCTGGCGGGGGGTTGACAATGAGCAGTTCTTC. Translated, it gives CASRVWRGVDNEQFF.

This clonotype turned up a few times. V usage is TRBV6-1 and J usage is TRBJ2-7; possible D gene TRBD1, 5 bases. The ends were cut back, 6 bases at V and 2 bases at J, with 8 bases in the middle. Looked up from germline, CDR1 is MNHNS and CDR2 is SASEGT. CDR3 size: 12 residues. CDR3 in DNA: TGTGCCAGCAGGACAGCGCCCTACGAGCAGTACTTC. Translation: CASRTAPYEQYF.

This clonotype came up a few times. The chain employs TRBV21-1 and TRBJ2-7; the D call TRBD2 from the table was never checked on the DNA. TRBV21-1 is reported as a pseudogene. This CDR3 region has 16 residues. The CDR3 loop is CASSKAGSGGSSEQYV. CDR3 in DNA: TGTGCCAGCAGCAAAGCAGGCAGCGGGGGGAGCTCCGAGCAGTACGTC.

This clonotype was seen more than once but under ten times. The chain has TRBV5-1 and TRBJ1-1; D is perhaps TRBD1 (5 bases). Looked up from germline, CDR1 is SGHRS and CDR2 is YFSETQ. The CDR3 covers 13 residues. The germline V and J ends were trimmed by 4 bases and 3 bases, with 10 bases remaining between them. The CDR3: CASSHDRHTEAFF. CDR3 coding DNA: TGCGCCAGCAGCCACGACAGACACACTGAAGCTTTCTTT.

This clonotype has a handful of counts. V usage is TRBV7-8 and J usage is TRBJ2-5; TRBD1 might be the D (6 bases). CDR1 is SGHVS and CDR2 is FQNEAQ in the germline V gene. This CDR3 has 16 residues. The ends were cut back, 6 bases at V and 1 base at J, with 18 bases in the middle. CDR3 sequence reads: CASRPRVGTIQETQYF. In nucleotides, the CDR3 is TGTGCCAGCAGACCCAGGGTGGGGACAATCCAAGAGACCCAGTACTTC.

This chain uses TRBV28 with TRBJ2-7, with D tentatively TRBD1 (6 bases). The V gene lost 4 bases and the J gene lost 0 bases, with 16 bases spanning the gap. CDR3 length: 16 amino acids. The V gene's germline CDR1 is MDHEN and CDR2 SYDVKM. The CDR3 sequence: CASSSQGRLSSYEQYV. The CDR3 DNA reads as TGTGCCAGCAGTTCTCAGGGGCGCCTCAGCTCCTACGAGCAGTACGTC.

This sequence joins TRBV3-1 and TRBJ2-7; 8 bases match TRBD2. The germline gives CDR1 LGHDT, CDR2 YNNKEL (reference sequence). The V segment lost 1 base and the J segment 3 bases; nucleotides outside the gene matches: 2. This CDR3 has 14 amino acids. CDR3 DNA: TGTGCCAGCAGCCAAGCCGGGGGGGACTACGAGCAGTACTTC. This codes for CASSQAGGDYEQYF.

V gene TRBV19 combines with J gene TRBJ2-5, with 7 bases aligning to TRBD2. Germline CDR1 reads LNHDA; CDR2 reads SQIVND (reference sequence). V lost 9 bases and J lost 5; bases outside the gene matches: 6. This CDR3 is 12 amino acids long. The CDR3 region is CARPDGGETQYF. DNA of the CDR3: TGTGCCAGGCCAGACGGGGGGGAGACCCAGTACTTC.

The chain couples TRBV4-1 to TRBJ1-1, with a tentative D call TRBD1 (6 bases). Germline V gene data show CDR1 as MGHRA and CDR2 as YSYEKL. This CDR3 has 13 amino acids. V was pared by 4 bases and J by 6 bases, with 12 bases between. The CDR3 DNA follows: TGCGCCAGCAGCCCGTGGACAGTCGCTGAAGCTTTCTTT. It specifies CASSPWTVAEAFF.